The present entry profiles one T cell receptor (beta chain) with its context. Its antigen is currently unknown. The record originates from a study of CD8+ T cells in alopecia areata. Study-wide results and limits: Relative to normal scalp, lesional scalp, especially alopecia totalis/universalis, showed higher clonality. Sequencing of scalp samples also captures resident alphabeta T cells of normal skin.

In germline, CDR1 is GTSNPN, CDR2 SVGIG (reference sequence). The V gene lost 3 bases and the J gene lost 4 bases, with 7 bases spanning the gap. The CDR3 runs to 12 residues. RNA, once extracted, was reverse transcribed into cDNA for use as the sequencing template. Generated by immunoSEQ multiplex PCR, the TCRdb table keeps only in-frame clones and is missing some. The data contain 110,000 or so clones, roughly 69% of them singletons. The V call is TRBV30, the J call TRBJ1-5; no clear D. This receptor was identified in a human donor in good health. Input material: CD4+ T cells sorted from blood. DNA of the CDR3: TGTGCCTGGAGAGCAAAGAATCAGCCCCAGCATTTT. This translates into CAWRAKNQPQHF.